These 22 T cell receptor beta chains share one sample of origin, sequenced in a study of OX40 agonist ivuxolimab in advanced cancers. TCRdb's table, derived via immunoSEQ multiplex PCR, lists solely in-frame clones and lacks some. The sample lists approximately 100,000 clones, 90% seen once, with 1.5% to 2% in the top ten. Sequencing was performed on CD4+ or CD8+ T cells sorted from blood, taken in a trial of the OX40 agonist ivuxolimab. The receptors were sampled from an adult with an advanced solid tumor such as melanoma, head and neck, liver or kidney cancer.

CDR3 sequence reads: CSVAGTGGRETQYF. In DNA form, the CDR3 reads TGCAGCGTTGCTGGGACAGGGGGTCGGGAGACCCAGTACTTC. The chain recombines TRBV29-1 with TRBJ2-5, with 11 nucleotides matching TRBD1. V shed 4 bases, J shed 5 bases, and the junction held 6 bases outside the gene matches. This CDR3 has 14 residues. The germline V gene encodes CDR1 SQVTM and CDR2 ANQGSEA.

This clone was detected a few times. This rearrangement joins TRBV11-2 to TRBJ1-1; 8 positions match TRBD1. V lost 10 bases, J lost 10 bases, and 17 bases stayed unmatched. This CDR3 spans 14 amino acids. Germline V gene lookup returns CDR1 SGHAT and CDR2 FQNNGV. In DNA, the CDR3 is TGTGCCACCCTACCGGCGGCAGGGGGCGCACGAGCTTTCTTT. It yields the protein CATLPAAGGARAFF.

The V and J genes are TRBV5-1 and TRBJ1-1, with D hard to call. The V gene's germline CDR1 is SGHRS and CDR2 YFSETQ. V lost 4 bases and J lost 5, with 21 bases in between. This CDR3 is 16 amino acids long. The CDR3 loop is CASSLRAPGDGTEAFF. In nucleotides, the CDR3 is TGCGCCAGCAGCCTTCGGGCCCCGGGCGATGGAACTGAAGCTTTCTTT.

This chain uses TRBV19 with TRBJ2-1; perhaps TRBD1 as D (6 bases). Germline assignment: CDR1 LNHDA and CDR2 SQIVND (reference sequence). The CDR3 extends over 15 amino acids. V lost 3 bases, J lost 4 bases, and 13 bases lay in between. The CDR3 coding sequence is TGTGCCAGTAGTATCAGGGGCAGAGAGTACAATGAGCAGTTCTTC. This gives the protein CASSIRGREYNEQFF.

This chain links TRBV6-6 with TRBJ1-6; 7 bases map to TRBD1. Germline CDR1 is MNHNY and CDR2 is SVGAGI (reference sequence). The CDR3 runs to 14 residues. With V trimmed by 4 bases and J by 10 bases, 7 bases remained unmatched. For the CDR3, the DNA is TGTGCCAGCAGTTCACGACAGGGTCTCTCACCCCTCCACTTT. Its translation is CASSSRQGLSPLHF.

CDR3 coding DNA: TGTGCCACCAGCAGAGTCGGCGGGAGGGCCCGGGGTGAGCAGTTCTTC. It translates to CATSRVGGRARGEQFF. This sequence joins TRBV15 and TRBJ2-1; 9 bases map to TRBD2. With V trimmed by 1 base and J by 9 bases, 10 bases remained unmatched. In germline, CDR1 is LNHNV, CDR2 YYDKDF (reference sequence). This CDR3 spans 16 amino acids. Full variable domain (rest looked up from reference TRBV15 and TRBJ2-1): DAMVIQNPRYQVTQFGKPVTLSCSQTLNHNVMYWYQQKSSQAPKLLFHYYDKDFNNEADTPDNFQSRRPNTSFCFLDIRSPGLGDTAMYLCATSRVGGRARGEQFFGPGTRLTVL.

The chain uses TRBV27 and TRBJ2-4, with 8 nucleotides matching TRBD1. The germline CDR1 and CDR2 sequences are MNHEY and SMNVEV (reference sequence). V was clipped by 3 bases and J by 0 bases; unmatched bases: 7. The CDR3 length is 17 residues. CDR3 amino acids: CASSFSGGKGAKNIQYF. CDR3 bases: TGTGCCAGCAGTTTCTCAGGGGGCAAGGGAGCCAAAAACATTCAGTACTTC.

The chain links TRBV9 to TRBJ2-3, with TRBD1 identical over 8 bases. The V segment lost 0 bases and the J segment 7 bases; nucleotides outside the gene matches: 4. Germline V lookup: CDR1 SGDLS, CDR2 YYNGEE. The CDR3 has 14 amino acids. CDR3 sequence: CASSVVSGGHTQYF. CDR3 DNA sequence: TGTGCCAGCAGCGTAGTTTCAGGGGGCCATACGCAGTATTTT.

The genes are TRBV29-1 and TRBJ1-2, with D possibly being TRBD1 (5 bases). Trimming stripped 1 base from V and 6 bases from J, with 12 bases between. The CDR3 spans 13 residues. The germline gives CDR1 SQVTM, CDR2 ANQGSEA. In nucleotides, the CDR3 is TGCAGCGTTGAAGTGGCAGGGTGGGATGGCTACACCTTC. Its translation: CSVEVAGWDGYTF.

V is TRBV10-3 and J is TRBJ1-3; TRBD1 might be the D (5 bases). Germline V gene sequence: CDR1 ENHRY, CDR2 SYGVKD. Trimming stripped 10 bases from V and 0 bases from J, with 16 bases between. The CDR3 length is 15 residues. This CDR3 is CATIDSFGSGNTIYF. CDR3 in DNA: TGTGCCACAATAGACAGTTTCGGCTCTGGAAACACCATATATTTT.

V gene TRBV30 combines with J gene TRBJ2-1, with 7 bases aligning to TRBD2. Germline V gene sequence: CDR1 GTSNPN, CDR2 SVGIG (reference sequence). The CDR3 length is 15 residues. The trim removed 0 bases at V and 5 bases at J, leaving 7 bases unmatched. CDR3 bases: TGTGCCTGGAGTGTCGGACTAGTCGTGGACAATGAGCAGTTCTTC. Amino acids: CAWSVGLVVDNEQFF.

V and J are TRBV6-6 and TRBJ1-1, with 8 bases lining up with TRBD1. Trimming at V came to 6 bases and at J to 1 base, leaving 10 bases not matched to a gene. The CDR3 extends over 16 amino acids. Per germline, CDR1 MNHNY and CDR2 SVGAGI (reference sequence). As DNA, the CDR3 is TGTGCCAGCAGCCTTACTCGGACAGGGCGGAACACTGAAGCTTTCTTT. This encodes CASSLTRTGRNTEAFF.

On this clone: Other DNA variants within this sample encode the same CDR3. The rearrangement joins TRBV29-1 to TRBJ2-3; a weak D match, TRBD2 (5 bases). V dropped 4 bases and J dropped 1 base, with 6 bases sitting between them. Germline V lookup: CDR1 SQVTM, CDR2 ANQGSEA. This CDR3 spans 12 amino acids. The CDR3 DNA reads TGCAGCGTTGGGGGAGGCACAGATACGCAGTATTTT. This translates into CSVGGGTDTQYF.

This chain connects TRBV5-1 to TRBJ1-2; 8 bases match TRBD1. Germline CDR1 is SGHRS and CDR2 is YFSETQ. With V trimmed by 5 bases and J by 4 bases, 7 bases remained unmatched. The CDR3 extends over 14 amino acids. The CDR3 loop reads CASRGSGQAYGYTF. The CDR3, as DNA: TGCGCCAGCAGGGGCTCGGGACAGGCCTATGGCTACACCTTC.

This rearrangement joins TRBV6-4 to TRBJ2-7, with 7 bases identical to TRBD2. The CDR3 runs to 17 residues. Germline-derived CDR1 and CDR2 are MRHNA and SNTAGT. With 0 bases clipped from V and 0 bases from J, the junction kept 8 bases outside the gene matches. The CDR3 sequence: CASSDSKREGISYEQYF. The CDR3 DNA follows: TGTGCCAGCAGTGACTCGAAAAGGGAGGGTATCTCCTACGAGCAGTACTTC.

The chain joins TRBV11-2 to TRBJ2-2; D tentatively fits TRBD1 or TRBD2 (6 bases each). The CDR3 is 15 amino acids. V was shortened by 5 bases and J by 1 base, with 11 bases between the two germline ends. Germline loops: CDR1 SGHAT, CDR2 FQNNGV. The CDR3 reads CASSRGRLNTGELFF. The CDR3 bases are TGTGCCAGCAGCCGGGGGCGATTGAACACCGGGGAGCTGTTTTTT. The variable domain in full, completed from reference TRBV11-2 and TRBJ2-2, reads EAGVAQSPRYKIIEKRQSVAFWCNPISGHATLYWYQQILGQGPKLLIQFQNNGVVDDSQLPKDRFSAERLKGVDSTLKIQPAKLEDSAVYLCASSRGRLNTGELFFGEGSRLTVL.

This sequence joins TRBV6-6 and TRBJ2-7, with a possible D match to TRBD2 (6 bases). V was cut by 4 bases and J by 3 bases, with 16 bases left in between. The CDR3 is made up of 15 amino acids. The germline V gene encodes CDR1 MNHNY and CDR2 SVGAGI (reference sequence). The DNA for the CDR3 is TGTGCCAGCAGTTCCGACCGGGGGTTTGACTACGAGCAGTACTTC. This encodes CASSSDRGFDYEQYF.

The chain has TRBV5-1 and TRBJ1-4; D is unresolved. Germline V CDR1 and CDR2: SGHRS, YFSETQ. CDR3 length: 14 amino acids. Trimming removed 4 bases from V and 3 bases from J, with 10 bases in between. The CDR3 region has the DNA TGCGCCAGCAGCCTCAACAAGCCTAATGAAAAACTGTTTTTT. Residues: CASSLNKPNEKLFF.

The V gene is TRBV7-3, the J gene TRBJ2-3; 11 bases agree with TRBD2. With 5 bases clipped from V and 11 bases from J, the junction kept 12 bases outside the gene matches. The CDR3 has 15 amino acids. Germline V gene sequence: CDR1 SGHTA, CDR2 FQGTGA. The DNA for the CDR3 is TGTGCCAGCAGCCTACTCCGGGCTAGCGGGGGGATGCAGTATTTT. Its translation is CASSLLRASGGMQYF.

About this clone: At the DNA level, this CDR3 is encoded by other sequences in the same sample as well. The chain employs TRBV7-3 and TRBJ2-1, with D perhaps matching TRBD1 (6 bases). CDR1 is SGHTA and CDR2 is FQGTGA in the germline V gene. Deletions cut 2 bases from V and 4 bases from J, with 6 bases between. The CDR3 loop spans 13 amino acids. The CDR3 region has the DNA TGTGCCAGCAGCTTAGGACAGTACAATGAGCAGTTCTTC. Protein: CASSLGQYNEQFF.

The rearrangement uses TRBV7-9 and TRBJ2-7, with TRBD2 matching 7 bases. V shed 5 bases and J 9 bases; nucleotides not matched to a gene: 13. The CDR3 has 14 residues. Germline CDR1 reads SEHNR; CDR2 reads FQNEAQ (reference sequence). The CDR3 sequence: CASSRTWDYAGQYF. CDR3 sequence (DNA): TGTGCCAGCAGCAGAACCTGGGACTATGCAGGGCAGTACTTC.

The V call is TRBV5-5, the J call TRBJ2-1, with 9 nucleotides matching TRBD2. V trimming: 3 bases; J trimming: 4 bases; junction bases outside the gene matches: 8. The CDR3 is 16 amino acids. Per germline, CDR1 SGHKS and CDR2 YYEKEE (reference sequence). CDR3 in amino acids: CASSSPSGRTYNEQFF. CDR3 coding DNA: TGTGCCAGCAGCTCACCGAGCGGGAGGACTTACAATGAGCAGTTCTTC.